The source of this T cell receptor beta chain is a study of beta chain features in type 1 diabetes (dated 2018 in TCRdb). With regard to the full study: No differences in mean age, gender distribution, total cell number or subset yield were found between patients and healthy donors. A total of over 95,000,000 sorted cells were examined across all samples, and RNA yield correlated strongly with the number of cells per subset. The study compared the TCRB repertoires of sorted circulating CD4+ T cell subsets in recently diagnosed type 1 diabetes patients with those in matched healthy donors. Naive and central memory subsets were obtained from all 30 or so donors, but regulatory and stem cell-like memory subsets were isolated from only 8 patients and about eight healthy donors. What the research found in general, with its limitations: At VDJ recombination sites, patients with type 1 diabetes made fewer insertions and deleted more nucleotides, a pattern implying thymic rearrangement abnormalities. Sequencing cDNA rather than genomic DNA could over-represent highly expressing activated cells, although activation and CD3 levels did not differ between groups. The naive, central memory and regulatory TCRB repertoires appeared to resemble one another more closely among patients than among healthy donors. In all four CD4+ subsets, TCRB CDR3 length was moderately but significantly shorter in type 1 diabetes patients. Shorter templates might be favored by PCR, yet because patient and control samples were amplified and corrected together, any such skew would affect both groups equally. Only small numbers of individuals were included in the HLA sub-analyses, which left unresolved whether HLA type had any influence on TCRB rearrangement.

V and J are truncated by 0 bases and 6 bases respectively, leaving an intervening sequence of 13 bases. Sequences SGDLS (CDR1) and YYNGEE (CDR2) are obtained from the germline V gene. The CDR3 contains 15 residues, cysteine and phenylalanine counted. Only the CDR3 DNA is retained, 45 bases long and in frame from the first base. Each donor gave one peripheral blood draw, averaging approximately 110 mL, which was collected into heparinised tubes. A BD FACSAria II was used to sort naive, central memory, regulatory and stem cell-like memory CD4+ T cells with a panel that included CD45RO, CCR7, CD25, CD127, CD95 and CD27. All sorted populations exceeded 95% purity. Right away, PBMCs were isolated by Lymphoprep density gradient centrifugation and were stained directly, with no culture step. Samples were stained and sorted in pairs, with one healthy donor and one patient per experiment, so that batch effects were minimized.

In this sample, this clone turned up a few times. The antigen it recognizes is unknown. Per-base quality was not reported, and no clone a single base away is much larger than it. The High Capacity cDNA Reverse Transcription Kit was used to reverse transcribe all of the isolated RNA, meaning that expressed TCRB transcripts were what got sequenced. Naive, central memory and regulatory T cell samples underwent deep immunoSEQ sequencing, averaging about 3.57 million total reads per sample. Sorted cells were lysed in RLT buffer, and RNA was extracted using DNase-treated RNeasy Micro or Mini kits according to cell number. Each cell subset was processed on its own to prevent cross-contamination, while patient and healthy donor samples were processed together. TCRB sequences were amplified from cDNA with the immunoSEQ multiplex PCR, producing 87-bp fragments spanning the CDR3 region. The amplicons were sequenced using the Illumina HiSeq platform. Turning to the authors' computational methods: Synthetic template baselines were used to correct PCR bias computationally, reads within Hamming distance 2 were collapsed, and singletons that could not be merged were discarded. Reads were aligned against IMGT to assign V, D and J genes, CDR3 length and insertions or deletions at six rearrangement sites. Within each subset, clonotype counts were normalized to sorted cell number, after which true diversity and Gini coefficients were computed with the tcR R package. The overlap coefficient, calculated on TCRB nucleotide sequences, was used to measure repertoire sharing. Out-of-frame TCRB sequences from naive cells were analyzed to stand in for the pre-selection repertoire. In its TCRdb copy, this immuneACCESS table keeps in-frame sequences only and misses some clones. Where compared with another copy, unresolved V genes explain less than half of these, and the others have no known cause. V, J and clone size derive from that table, while D and trimming were established from the DNA sequence. This sample holds hundreds of thousands of clones; around 15% were observed only once. The biggest ten clones account for approximately 0.043% of the sample.

Sequencing used naive CD4+ T cells from blood. The cell subset or site label on this specimen signifies: true naive CD4+ T cells. The sequence was obtained from a man aged 18 to 30 with type 1 diabetes. The chain is assembled from TRBV9 and TRBJ1-5, and perhaps TRBD1 as D gene, on 5 matching bases. The DNA sequence is as follows: TGTGCCAGCAGCGTAGCGGGACGAGGTGGTCAGCCCCAGCATTTT. Its product reads: CASSVAGRGGQPQHF.